This T cell receptor (beta chain) was identified in a study of vaccination effects on CD4 cells after COVID-19. Study-level background: Participants got two doses of BNT162b2 or mRNA-1273 vaccine.

V gave up 8 bases and J gave up 4 bases, with 14 bases separating them. There are 13 residues in the CDR3. Germline CDR1 is SNHLY and CDR2 is FYNNEI. Expansion of antigen-specific CD4+ T cells with viral peptide pools was carried out by the ViraFEST assay before sequencing. Culture proceeded for about ten days, and CD4+ T cells were then isolated. Nucleocapsid antibodies stayed negative before and after vaccination, showing no earlier SARS-CoV-2 infection. Wells containing 1.5 million to 2.5 million PBMC each were cultured with approximately 9.7 IU/ml IL-2 and about 9.6 ug/ml peptides. Cells had half their medium changed to IL-2 medium on days 3 and 7. This clone is termed medium-sized. As yet, its antigen is unknown. Measured with immunoSEQ multiplex PCR; TCRdb has only the in-frame clones, and not every one. The data show approximately 82,000 clones, 60% to 80% seen once.

This sequence joins TRBV2 and TRBJ1-1, with D maybe TRBD1 (6 bases). This specimen was CD4+ T cells from PBMCs cultured with HCoV-229E spike peptides, taken before COVID-19 vaccination. The clonotype originates from a human donor who received a COVID-19 vaccine. CDR3 sequence: CASAKGGTTEAFF. The CDR3 DNA follows: TGTGCCAGCGCAAAAGGGGGAACCACTGAAGCTTTCTTT.